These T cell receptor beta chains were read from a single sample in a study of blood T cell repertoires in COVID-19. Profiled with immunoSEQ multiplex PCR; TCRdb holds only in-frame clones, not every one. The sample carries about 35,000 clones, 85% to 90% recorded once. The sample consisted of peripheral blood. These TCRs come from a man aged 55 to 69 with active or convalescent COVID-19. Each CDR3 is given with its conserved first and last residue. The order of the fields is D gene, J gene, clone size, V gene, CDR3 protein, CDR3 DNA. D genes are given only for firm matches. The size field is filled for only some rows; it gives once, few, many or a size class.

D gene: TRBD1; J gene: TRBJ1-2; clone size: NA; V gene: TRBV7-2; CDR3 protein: CASSLAADRVGGYTF; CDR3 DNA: TGTGCCAGCAGCTTAGCGGCCGACAGGGTCGGTGGCTACACCTTC
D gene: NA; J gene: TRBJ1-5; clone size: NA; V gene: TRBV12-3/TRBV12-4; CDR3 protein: CASTPDRNQPQHF; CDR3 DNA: TGTGCCAGCACCCCAGACAGAAATCAGCCCCAGCATTTT
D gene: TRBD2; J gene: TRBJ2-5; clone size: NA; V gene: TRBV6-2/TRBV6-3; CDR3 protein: CASSYGLAGADEDQYF; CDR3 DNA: TGTGCCAGCAGTTACGGGCTAGCGGGAGCCGACGAGGACCAGTACTTC
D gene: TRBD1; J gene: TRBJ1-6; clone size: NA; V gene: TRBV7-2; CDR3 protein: CASSTRQGWNSPLHF; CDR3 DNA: TGTGCCAGCAGCACCCGACAGGGGTGGAATTCACCCCTCCACTTT
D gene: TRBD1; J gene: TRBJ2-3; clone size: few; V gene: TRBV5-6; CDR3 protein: CASSLTGNPLKLPTDTQYF; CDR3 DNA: TGTGCCAGCAGCCTGACAGGGAACCCGCTGAAACTTCCCACAGATACGCAGTATTTT
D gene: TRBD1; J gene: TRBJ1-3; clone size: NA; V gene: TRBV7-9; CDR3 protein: CASSFSGTGLLGGNTIYF; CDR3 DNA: TGTGCCAGCAGCTTCTCCGGGACAGGGCTCCTAGGGGGAAACACCATATATTTT
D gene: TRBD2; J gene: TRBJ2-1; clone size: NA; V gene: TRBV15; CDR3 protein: CATSRDQLAGGPNEQFF; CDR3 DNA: TGTGCCACCAGCAGAGATCAACTAGCGGGAGGGCCCAATGAGCAGTTCTTC
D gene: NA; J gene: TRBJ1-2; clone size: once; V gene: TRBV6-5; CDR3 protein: CASFHWAYTF; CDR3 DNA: TGTGCCAGCTTCCACTGGGCTTACACCTTC
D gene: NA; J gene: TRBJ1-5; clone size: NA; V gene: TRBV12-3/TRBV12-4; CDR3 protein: CASRASMEQPQHF; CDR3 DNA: TGTGCCAGCAGGGCTAGTATGGAGCAGCCCCAGCATTTT
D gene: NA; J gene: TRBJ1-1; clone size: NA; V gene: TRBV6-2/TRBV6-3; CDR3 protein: CASSRHSPGTYMNTEAFF; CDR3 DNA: TGTGCCAGCAGTCGTCACTCACCCGGGACATACATGAACACTGAAGCTTTCTTT
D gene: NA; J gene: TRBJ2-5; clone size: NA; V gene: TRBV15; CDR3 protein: CATSRDNRGAETQYF; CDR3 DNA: TGTGCCACCAGCAGAGATAATCGCGGGGCAGAGACCCAGTACTTC
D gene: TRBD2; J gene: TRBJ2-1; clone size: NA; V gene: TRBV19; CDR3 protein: CASNKAGGSYNEQFF; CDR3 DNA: TGTGCCAGTAATAAAGCGGGAGGGTCCTACAATGAGCAGTTCTTC
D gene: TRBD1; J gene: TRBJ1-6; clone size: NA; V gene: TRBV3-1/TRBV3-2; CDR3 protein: CASSPGQGLGPLHF; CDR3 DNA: TGTGCCAGCAGCCCCGGACAGGGGCTAGGACCCCTCCACTTT
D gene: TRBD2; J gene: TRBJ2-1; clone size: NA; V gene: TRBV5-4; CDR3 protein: CASSLSSGFPVNEQFF; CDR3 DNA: TGTGCCAGCAGCTTGAGTAGCGGGTTTCCGGTCAATGAGCAGTTCTTC
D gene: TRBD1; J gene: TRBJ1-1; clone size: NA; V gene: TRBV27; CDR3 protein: CASSSLTGTGNTEAFF; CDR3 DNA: TGTGCCAGCAGTTCTTTAACCGGGACAGGCAACACTGAAGCTTTCTTT
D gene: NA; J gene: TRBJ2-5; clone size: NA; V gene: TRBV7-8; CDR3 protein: CASRPRDSGTQYF; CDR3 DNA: TGTGCCAGCAGACCTAGGGATAGCGGGACCCAGTACTTC
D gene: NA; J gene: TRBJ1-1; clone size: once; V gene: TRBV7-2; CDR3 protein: CASSLDQRMNTEAFF; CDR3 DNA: TGTGCCAGCAGCTTAGATCAGAGGATGAACACTGAAGCTTTCTTT
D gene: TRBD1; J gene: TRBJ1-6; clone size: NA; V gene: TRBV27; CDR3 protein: CASSSGTGGNNSPLHF; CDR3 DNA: TGTGCCAGCAGTTCCGGGACAGGGGGAAATAATTCACCCCTCCACTTT
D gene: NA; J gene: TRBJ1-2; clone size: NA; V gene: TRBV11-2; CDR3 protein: CASSPQENYGYTF; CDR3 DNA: TGTGCCAGCAGTCCACAGGAAAACTATGGCTACACCTTC
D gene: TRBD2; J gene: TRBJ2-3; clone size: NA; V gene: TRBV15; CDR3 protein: CATSRETSLETDTQYF; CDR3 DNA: TGTGCCACCAGCAGAGAGACTAGCCTGGAGACAGATACGCAGTATTTT
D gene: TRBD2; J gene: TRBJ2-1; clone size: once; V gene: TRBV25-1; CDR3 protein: CASSESLAYNNEQFF; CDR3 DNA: TGTGCCAGCAGTGAATCACTAGCGTACAACAATGAGCAGTTCTTC
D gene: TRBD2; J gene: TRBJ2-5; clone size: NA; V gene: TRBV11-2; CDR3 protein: CASSKTSEKTQYF; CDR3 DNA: TGTGCCAGCAGTAAGACTAGCGAAAAGACCCAGTACTTC
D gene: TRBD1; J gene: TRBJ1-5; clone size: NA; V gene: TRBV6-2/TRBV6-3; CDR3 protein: CASSWTGNQPQHF; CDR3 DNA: TGTGCCAGCAGCTGGACAGGAAATCAGCCCCAGCATTTT
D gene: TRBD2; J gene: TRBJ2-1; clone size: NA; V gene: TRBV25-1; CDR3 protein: CASSGTSGGGNEQFF; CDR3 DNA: TGTGCCAGCAGTGGTACTAGCGGGGGAGGCAATGAGCAGTTCTTC
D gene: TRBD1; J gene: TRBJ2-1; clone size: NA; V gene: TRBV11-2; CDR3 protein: CASSLGTGDGGEQFF; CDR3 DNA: TGTGCCAGCAGCTTAGGGACAGGGGATGGGGGTGAGCAGTTCTTC
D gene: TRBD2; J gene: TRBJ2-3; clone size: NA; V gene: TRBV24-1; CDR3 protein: CATSDRTSGSTDTQYF; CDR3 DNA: TGTGCCACCAGTGACCGGACTAGCGGGAGTACAGATACGCAGTATTTT
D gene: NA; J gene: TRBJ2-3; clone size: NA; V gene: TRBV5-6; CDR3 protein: CASSSRSTNTQYF; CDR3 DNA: TGTGCCAGCAGCTCGAGGTCCACCAATACGCAGTATTTT
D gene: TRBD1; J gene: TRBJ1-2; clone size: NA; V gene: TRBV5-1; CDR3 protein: CASSTGTGGPNYGYTF; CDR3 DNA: TGCGCCAGCAGCACCGGGACAGGGGGCCCTAACTATGGCTACACCTTC
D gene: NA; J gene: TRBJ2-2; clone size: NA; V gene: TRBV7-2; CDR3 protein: CASSISINTGELFF; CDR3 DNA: TGTGCCAGCAGCATCTCTATAAACACCGGGGAGCTGTTTTTT
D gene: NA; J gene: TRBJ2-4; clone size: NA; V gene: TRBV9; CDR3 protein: CASSDSPSRAKNIQYF; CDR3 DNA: TGTGCCAGCAGTGATTCGCCTAGTCGGGCCAAAAACATTCAGTACTTC
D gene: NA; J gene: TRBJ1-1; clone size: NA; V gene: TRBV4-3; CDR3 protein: CASSQGDRNTEAFF; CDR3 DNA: TGCGCCAGCAGCCAAGGTGACAGGAACACTGAAGCTTTCTTT
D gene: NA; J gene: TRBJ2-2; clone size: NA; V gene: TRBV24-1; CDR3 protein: CATSVLRRSANTGELFF; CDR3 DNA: TGTGCCACCAGTGTCCTACGACGCAGCGCGAACACCGGGGAGCTGTTTTTT
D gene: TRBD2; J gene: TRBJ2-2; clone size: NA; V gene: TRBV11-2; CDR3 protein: CASSFTSGANTGELFF; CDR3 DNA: TGTGCCAGCAGCTTCACTAGCGGTGCGAACACCGGGGAGCTGTTTTTT
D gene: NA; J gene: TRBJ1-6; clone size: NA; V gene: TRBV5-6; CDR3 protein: CASSLPRRGRANSPLHF; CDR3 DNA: TGTGCCAGCAGCTTGCCCCGAAGGGGGAGGGCTAATTCACCCCTCCACTTT
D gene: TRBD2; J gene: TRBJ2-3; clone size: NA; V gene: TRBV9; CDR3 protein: CASSVAGAGVTDTQYF; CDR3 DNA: TGTGCCAGCAGCGTAGCTGGGGCGGGAGTGACAGATACGCAGTATTTT
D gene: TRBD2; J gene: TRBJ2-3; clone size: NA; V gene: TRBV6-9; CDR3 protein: CASTGGGGTDTQYF; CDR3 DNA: TGTGCCAGCACCGGGGGAGGGGGCACAGATACGCAGTATTTT
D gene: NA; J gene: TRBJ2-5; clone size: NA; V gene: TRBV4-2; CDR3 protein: CASSQGGSGETQYF; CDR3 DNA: TGTGCCAGCAGCCAAGGGGGTAGCGGAGAGACCCAGTACTTC
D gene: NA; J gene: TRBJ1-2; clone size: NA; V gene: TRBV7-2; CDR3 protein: CASSYYNYGYTF; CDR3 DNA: TGTGCCAGCAGTTACTATAACTATGGCTACACCTTC
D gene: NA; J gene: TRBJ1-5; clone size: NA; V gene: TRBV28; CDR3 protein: CASSRQTIGKTQHF; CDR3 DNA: TGTGCCAGCAGTAGACAGACCATCGGTAAGACCCAGCATTTT
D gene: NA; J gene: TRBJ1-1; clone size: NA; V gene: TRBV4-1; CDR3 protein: CASSVRVNTEAFF; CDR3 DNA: TGCGCCAGCAGCGTCAGGGTGAACACTGAAGCTTTCTTT
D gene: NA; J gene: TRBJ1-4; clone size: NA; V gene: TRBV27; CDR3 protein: CASSHPGQKLFF; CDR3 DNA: TGTGCCAGCAGTCACCCTGGACAGAAACTGTTTTTT
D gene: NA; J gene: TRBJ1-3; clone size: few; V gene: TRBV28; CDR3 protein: CASSSIGSHSGNTIYF; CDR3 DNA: TGTGCCAGCAGTTCAATAGGGAGCCACTCTGGAAACACCATATATTTT
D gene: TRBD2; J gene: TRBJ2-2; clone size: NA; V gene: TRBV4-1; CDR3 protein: CASSPQVRGGATGELFF; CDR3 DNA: TGCGCCAGCAGCCCTCAGGTCCGCGGGGGGGCGACCGGGGAGCTGTTTTTT
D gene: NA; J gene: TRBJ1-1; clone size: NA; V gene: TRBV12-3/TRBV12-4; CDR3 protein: CASSLGGAPKAFF; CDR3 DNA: TGTGCCAGCAGTTTGGGTGGGGCACCTAAAGCTTTCTTT
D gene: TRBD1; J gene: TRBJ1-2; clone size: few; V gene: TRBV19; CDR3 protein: CASQLGAGGFYGYTF; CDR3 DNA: TGTGCCAGCCAGCTAGGGGCAGGGGGTTTCTATGGCTACACCTTC
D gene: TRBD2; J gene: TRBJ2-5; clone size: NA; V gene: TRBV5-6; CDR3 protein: CASSRLATNPTQYF; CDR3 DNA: TGTGCCAGCAGCCGACTAGCGACCAACCCGACCCAGTACTTC
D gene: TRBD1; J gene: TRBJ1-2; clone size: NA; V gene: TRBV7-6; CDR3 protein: CASSLVAGGNYGYTF; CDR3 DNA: TGTGCCAGCAGCTTAGTCGCAGGGGGAAACTATGGCTACACCTTC
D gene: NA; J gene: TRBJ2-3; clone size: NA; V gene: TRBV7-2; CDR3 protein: CASSPFRTEDTQYF; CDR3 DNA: TGTGCCAGCAGCCCCTTTCGCACTGAAGATACGCAGTATTTT
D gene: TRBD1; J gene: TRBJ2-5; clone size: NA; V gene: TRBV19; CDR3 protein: CASSGTGGRETQYF; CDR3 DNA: TGTGCCAGTAGTGGGACAGGGGGACGAGAGACCCAGTACTTC
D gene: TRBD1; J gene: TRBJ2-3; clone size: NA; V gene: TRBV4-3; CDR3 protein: CASSQGWTGKTDTQYF; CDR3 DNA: TGCGCCAGCAGCCAAGGGTGGACAGGGAAGACAGATACGCAGTATTTT
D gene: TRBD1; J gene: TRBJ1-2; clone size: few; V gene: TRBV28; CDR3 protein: CASSSTEQGFKGDYGYTF; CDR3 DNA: TGTGCCAGCAGTTCGACGGAACAGGGGTTTAAAGGTGACTATGGCTACACCTTC
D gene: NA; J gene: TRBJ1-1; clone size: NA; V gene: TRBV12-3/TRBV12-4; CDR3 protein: CASSQTGTTEAFF; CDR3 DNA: TGTGCCAGCTCCCAAACAGGGACCACTGAAGCTTTCTTT
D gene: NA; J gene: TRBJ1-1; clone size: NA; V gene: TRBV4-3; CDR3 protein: CASSQNTGKAFF; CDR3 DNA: TGCGCCAGCAGCCAAAATACAGGGAAAGCTTTCTTT